This entry is about one T cell receptor beta chain. The TCR beta CDR3 regions underwent amplification using RNA transcripts as the source. The HTBI primer set drove a first-round RT-PCR of the TCR CDR3. Using its own MiXCR run on the multiplex PCR reads, TCRdb lists one record per CDR3 protein. The table lists 500,000 to 800,000 distinct CDR3 sequences, about 45% of them singletons. This CDR3 has 15 amino acids. Per germline, CDR1 SGHVS and CDR2 FQNEAQ. Trimming stripped 5 bases from V and 2 bases from J, with 16 bases between. These data belong to a study of T cells in Graves' hyperthyroidism and ophthalmopathy.

Sequenced sample: peripheral blood or thyroid tissue (not recorded which). This chain connects TRBV7-8 to TRBJ2-7; D not certain. The receptor was derived from an adult man with Graves' disease, either hyperthyroidism or ophthalmopathy (not recorded which). CDR3 loop: CASSQERTETYEQYF. DNA of the CDR3: TGTGCCAGCAGCCAAGAAAGGACGGAGACCTACGAGCAGTACTTC. Drawing the rest from reference TRBV7-8 and TRBJ2-7, the complete variable domain is GAGVSQSPRYKVAKRGQDVALRCDPISGHVSLFWYQQALGQGPEFLTYFQNEAQLDKSGLPSDRFFAERPEGSVSTLKIQRTQQEDSAVYLCASSQERTETYEQYFGPGTRLTVT.